This T cell receptor (beta chain) was documented in a study of T-cell memory formation after mild COVID-19. General study points: Shrinking CD4+ clones resided mostly in CM and EM, and CD8+ ones in EMRA.

In the case of this clonotype: Its antigen remains unknown.

This CDR3 comprises 14 residues. Trimming removed 0 bases at V and 6 bases at J, with 8 bases between. Germline V gene sequence: CDR1 MRHNA, CDR2 SNTAGT. From 5'RACE with constant-segment primers came TCR alpha and TCR beta cDNA libraries that carried sample barcodes and UMIs. TCRdb reprocessed the 5' RACE reads via MiXCR and lists one record per CDR3 protein. The sample holds fewer than 250,000 distinct CDR3 sequences, roughly a tenth seen once. This receptor was identified in a man younger than 35 who had mild COVID-19 (a few samples of this study predate the infection). Cell type and time point are not known. Sequencing was performed on PBMCs or a T cell subset sorted from them (not recorded which). V gene TRBV6-4 combines with J gene TRBJ2-2, with D uncertain. The CDR3 spells CASSDSRMSGELFF. The CDR3 bases are TGTGCCAGCAGTGACTCGAGAATGTCCGGGGAGCTGTTTTTT.